The present T cell receptor (beta chain) was sequenced within a study of shared clonotypes between healthy human individuals. Details on this clone: Its target is unknown.

Study results and limitations: Relative to their counterparts shared across all four donors, non-shared clonotypes exhibited diminished generation probabilities.

Per the original data handling: ImmunoSEQ sequences covered only the junction and lacked quality scores; filtering therefore differed. Here immunoSEQ multiplex PCR was the method, and the copy in TCRdb shows in-frame clones only, minus some. V and J calls and clone size are those listed in that table; D and trimming were worked out from the DNA. The sample consists of roughly 700,000 clones, roughly 87% of them appearing once. The germline V and J ends were trimmed by 4 bases and 2 bases, with 13 bases remaining between them. The CDR3 is made up of 15 amino acids. CDR1 is SGHDN and CDR2 is FVKESK in the germline V gene.

Material for sequencing was memory CD8+ T cells from PBMCs. Subset in this sample: CD45RO+ cells pooled with CCR7-negative TemRA cells. The TCR sequence derives from a man younger than 35 in good health. Some clones in this sample may be carry-over from other donors' samples. The chain joins TRBV14 to TRBJ2-3; TRBD1 might be the D (7 bases). The CDR3 DNA is TGTGCCAGCAGCCTTTCAGGGGGGCACACAGATACGCAGTATTTT. It yields the protein CASSLSGGHTDTQYF.